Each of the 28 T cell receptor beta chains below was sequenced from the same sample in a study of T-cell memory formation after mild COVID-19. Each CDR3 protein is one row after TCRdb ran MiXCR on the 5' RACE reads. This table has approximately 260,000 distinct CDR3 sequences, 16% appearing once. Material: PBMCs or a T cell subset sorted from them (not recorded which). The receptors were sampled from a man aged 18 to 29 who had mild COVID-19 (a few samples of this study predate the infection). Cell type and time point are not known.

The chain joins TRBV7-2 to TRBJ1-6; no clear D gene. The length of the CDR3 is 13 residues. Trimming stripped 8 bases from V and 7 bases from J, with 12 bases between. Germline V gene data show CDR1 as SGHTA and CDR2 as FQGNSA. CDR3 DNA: TGTGCCAGCGCGAGAGGGTACAATTCACCCCTCCACTTT. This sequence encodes CASARGYNSPLHF.

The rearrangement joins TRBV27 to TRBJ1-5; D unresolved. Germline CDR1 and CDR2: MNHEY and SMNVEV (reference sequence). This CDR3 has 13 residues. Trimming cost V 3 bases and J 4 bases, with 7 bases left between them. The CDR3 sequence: CASSLWGNQPQHF. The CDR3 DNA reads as TGTGCCAGCAGTTTGTGGGGAAATCAGCCCCAGCATTTT.

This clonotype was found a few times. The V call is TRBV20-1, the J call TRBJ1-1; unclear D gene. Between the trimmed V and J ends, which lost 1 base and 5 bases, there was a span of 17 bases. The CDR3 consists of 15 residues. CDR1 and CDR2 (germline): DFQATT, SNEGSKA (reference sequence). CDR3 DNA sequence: TGCAGTGCTAGAGGGCTGGCCCCCGGGTTAACTGAAGCTTTCTTT. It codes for CSARGLAPGLTEAFF.

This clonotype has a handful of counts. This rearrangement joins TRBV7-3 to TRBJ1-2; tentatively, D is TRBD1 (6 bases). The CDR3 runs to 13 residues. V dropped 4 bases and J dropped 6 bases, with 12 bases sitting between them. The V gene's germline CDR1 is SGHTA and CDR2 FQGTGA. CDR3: CASSSIGGDGYTF. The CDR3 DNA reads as TGTGCCAGCAGCTCCATCGGGGGCGATGGCTACACCTTC.

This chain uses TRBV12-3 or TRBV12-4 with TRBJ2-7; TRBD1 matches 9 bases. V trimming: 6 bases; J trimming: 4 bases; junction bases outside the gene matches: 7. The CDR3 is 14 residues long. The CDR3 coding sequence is TGTGCCAGCAGATACGGGACAGGGCAATACGAGCAGTACGTC. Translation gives CASRYGTGQYEQYV.

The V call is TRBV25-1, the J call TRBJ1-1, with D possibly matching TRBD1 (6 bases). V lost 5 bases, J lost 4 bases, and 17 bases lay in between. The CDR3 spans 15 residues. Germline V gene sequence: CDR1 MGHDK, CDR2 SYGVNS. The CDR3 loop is CASSRGGGDVTEAFF. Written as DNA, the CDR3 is TGTGCCAGCAGTAGGGGGGGAGGGGACGTCACTGAAGCTTTCTTT.

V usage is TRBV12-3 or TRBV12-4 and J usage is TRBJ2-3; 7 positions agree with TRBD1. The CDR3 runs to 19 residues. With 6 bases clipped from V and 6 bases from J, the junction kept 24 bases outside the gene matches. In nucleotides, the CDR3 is TGTGCCAGCAGCACTGACAGGGTCTCTCAAAGCCACGATGCCGATACGCAGTATTTT. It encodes CASSTDRVSQSHDADTQYF.

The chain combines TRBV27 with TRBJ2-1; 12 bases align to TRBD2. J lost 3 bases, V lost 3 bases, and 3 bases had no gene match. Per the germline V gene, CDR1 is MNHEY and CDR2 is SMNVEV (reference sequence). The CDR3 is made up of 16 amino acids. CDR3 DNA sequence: TGTGCCAGCAGTTTGGTACTAGCGGGGGGCTACAATGAGCAGTTCTTC. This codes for CASSLVLAGGYNEQFF.

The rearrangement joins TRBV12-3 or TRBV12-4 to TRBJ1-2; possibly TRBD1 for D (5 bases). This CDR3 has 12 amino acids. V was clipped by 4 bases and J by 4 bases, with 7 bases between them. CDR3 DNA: TGTGCCAGCAGTTACGACAGCTATGGCTACACCTTC. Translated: CASSYDSYGYTF.

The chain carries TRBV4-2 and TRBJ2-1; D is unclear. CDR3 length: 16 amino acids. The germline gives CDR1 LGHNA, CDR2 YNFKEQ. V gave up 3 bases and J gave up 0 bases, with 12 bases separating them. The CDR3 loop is CASSHVSPNSYNEQFF. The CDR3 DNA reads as TGTGCCAGCAGCCATGTTAGCCCCAACTCCTACAATGAGCAGTTCTTC.

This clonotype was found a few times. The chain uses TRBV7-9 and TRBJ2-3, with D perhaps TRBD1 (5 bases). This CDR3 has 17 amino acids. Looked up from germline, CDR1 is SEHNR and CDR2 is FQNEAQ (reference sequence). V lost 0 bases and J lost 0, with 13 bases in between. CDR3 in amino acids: CASSLAGPPSSTDTQYF. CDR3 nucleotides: TGTGCCAGCAGCTTAGCGGGGCCGCCATCTAGCACAGATACGCAGTATTTT.

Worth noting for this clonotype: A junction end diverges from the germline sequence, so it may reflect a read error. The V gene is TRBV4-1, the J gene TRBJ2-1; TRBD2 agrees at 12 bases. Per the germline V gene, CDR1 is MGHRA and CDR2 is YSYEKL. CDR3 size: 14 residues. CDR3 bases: TGCGCCAGCAGCCAAGATTCTACTAGCGGGGGGAGCTACTTC. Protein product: CASSQDSTSGGSYF.

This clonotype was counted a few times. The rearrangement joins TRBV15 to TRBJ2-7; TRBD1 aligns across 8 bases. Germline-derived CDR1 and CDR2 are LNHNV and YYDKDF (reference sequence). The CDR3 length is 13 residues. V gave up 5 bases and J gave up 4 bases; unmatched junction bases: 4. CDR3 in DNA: TGTGCCACCAGCTGGGACAGGCATTACGAGCAGTACGTC. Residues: CATSWDRHYEQYV.

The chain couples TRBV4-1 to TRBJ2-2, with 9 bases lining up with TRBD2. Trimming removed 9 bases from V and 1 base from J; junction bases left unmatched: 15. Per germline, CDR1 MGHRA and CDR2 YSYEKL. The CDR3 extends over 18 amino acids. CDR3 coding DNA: TGCGCCAGTAGACTAGCGGAGCCCGGACAAAGGAACACCGGGGAGCTGTTTTTT. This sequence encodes CASRLAEPGQRNTGELFF.

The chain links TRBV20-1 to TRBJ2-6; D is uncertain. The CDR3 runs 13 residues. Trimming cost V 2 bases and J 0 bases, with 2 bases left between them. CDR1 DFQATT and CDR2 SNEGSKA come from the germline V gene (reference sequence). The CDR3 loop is CSARRSGANVLTF. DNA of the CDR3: TGCAGTGCTAGACGCTCTGGGGCCAACGTCCTGACTTTC.

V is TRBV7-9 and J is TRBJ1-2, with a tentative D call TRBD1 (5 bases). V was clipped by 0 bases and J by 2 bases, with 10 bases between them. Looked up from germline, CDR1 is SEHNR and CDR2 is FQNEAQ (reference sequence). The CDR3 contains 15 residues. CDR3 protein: CASSLAHGGNYGYTF. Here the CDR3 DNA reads TGTGCCAGCAGCTTAGCGCATGGGGGGAACTATGGCTACACCTTC.

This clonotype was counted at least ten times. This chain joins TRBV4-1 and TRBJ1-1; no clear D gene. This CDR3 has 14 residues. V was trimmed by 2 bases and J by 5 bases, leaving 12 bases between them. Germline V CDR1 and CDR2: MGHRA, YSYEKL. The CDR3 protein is CASSQQTLPTEAFF. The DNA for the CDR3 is TGCGCCAGCAGCCAACAAACCCTCCCGACTGAAGCTTTCTTT.

CDR3 in DNA: TGTGCCAGCAGTTTGAGCCCAGTTAATCAGCCCCAGCATTTT. Its protein product is CASSLSPVNQPQHF. The rearrangement uses TRBV12-3 or TRBV12-4 and TRBJ1-5; D not resolved. The germline V and J ends were trimmed by 3 bases and 4 bases, with 10 bases remaining between them. The CDR3 length is 14 residues.

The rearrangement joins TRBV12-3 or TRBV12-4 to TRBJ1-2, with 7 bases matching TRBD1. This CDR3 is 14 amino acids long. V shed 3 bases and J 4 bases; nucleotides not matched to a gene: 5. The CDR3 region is CASSLQGGGYGYTF. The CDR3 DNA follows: TGTGCCAGCAGTTTGCAAGGGGGCGGCTATGGCTACACCTTC.

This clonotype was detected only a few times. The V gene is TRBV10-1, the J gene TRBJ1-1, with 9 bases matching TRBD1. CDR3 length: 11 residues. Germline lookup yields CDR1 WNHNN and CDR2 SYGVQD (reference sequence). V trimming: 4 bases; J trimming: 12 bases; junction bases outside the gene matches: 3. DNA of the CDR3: TGCGCCAGCAGTGGGGGACAGGGTACTTTCTTT. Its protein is CASSGGQGTFF.

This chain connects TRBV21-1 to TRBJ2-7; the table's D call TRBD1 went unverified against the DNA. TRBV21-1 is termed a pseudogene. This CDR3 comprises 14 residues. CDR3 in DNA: TGTGCCAGCAGCCCCCTGGGCTACTCCTACGAGCAGTACGTC. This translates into CASSPLGYSYEQYV.

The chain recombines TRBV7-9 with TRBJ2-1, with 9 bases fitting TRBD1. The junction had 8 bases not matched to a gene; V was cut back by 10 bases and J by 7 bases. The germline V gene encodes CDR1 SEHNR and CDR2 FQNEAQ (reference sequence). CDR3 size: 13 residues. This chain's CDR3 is CATSDRGVNEQFF. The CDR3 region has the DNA TGTGCCACCTCGGACAGGGGTGTGAATGAGCAGTTCTTC.

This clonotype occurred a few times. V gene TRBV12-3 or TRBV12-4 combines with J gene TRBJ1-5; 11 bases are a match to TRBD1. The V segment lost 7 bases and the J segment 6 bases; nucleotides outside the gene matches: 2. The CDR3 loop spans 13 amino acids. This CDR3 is CASTGTGGQPQHF. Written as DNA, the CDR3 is TGTGCCAGCACCGGGACAGGGGGTCAGCCCCAGCATTTT.

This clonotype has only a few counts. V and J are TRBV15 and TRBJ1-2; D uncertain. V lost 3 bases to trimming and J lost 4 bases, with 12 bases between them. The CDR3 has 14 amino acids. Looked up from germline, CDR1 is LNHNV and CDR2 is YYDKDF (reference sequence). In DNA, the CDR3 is TGTGCCACCAGCAGTCGGTCGGGGTTCTATGGCTACACCTTC. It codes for CATSSRSGFYGYTF. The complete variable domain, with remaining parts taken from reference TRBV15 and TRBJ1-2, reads DAMVIQNPRYQVTQFGKPVTLSCSQTLNHNVMYWYQQKSSQAPKLLFHYYDKDFNNEADTPDNFQSRRPNTSFCFLDIRSPGLGDTAMYLCATSSRSGFYGYTFGSGTRLTVV.

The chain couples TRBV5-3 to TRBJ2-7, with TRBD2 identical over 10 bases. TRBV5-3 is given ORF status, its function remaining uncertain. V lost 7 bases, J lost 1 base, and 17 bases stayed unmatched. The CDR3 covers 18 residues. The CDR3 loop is CARPGGASGGPESYEQYF. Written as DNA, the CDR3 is TGTGCCAGACCGGGAGGGGCTAGCGGGGGCCCTGAATCCTACGAGCAGTACTTC.

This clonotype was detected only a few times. The chain's CDR3 is CASSFGQGAVYEQYV. The CDR3 coding sequence is TGTGCCAGCAGTTTCGGACAGGGGGCTGTCTACGAGCAGTACGTC. The V and J genes are TRBV6-2 or TRBV6-3 and TRBJ2-7; 11 nucleotides match TRBD1. The CDR3 totals 15 residues. Germline V gene sequence: CDR1 MNHEY, CDR2 SVGEGT. Trimming at V came to 4 bases and at J to 3 bases, leaving 5 bases not matched to a gene.

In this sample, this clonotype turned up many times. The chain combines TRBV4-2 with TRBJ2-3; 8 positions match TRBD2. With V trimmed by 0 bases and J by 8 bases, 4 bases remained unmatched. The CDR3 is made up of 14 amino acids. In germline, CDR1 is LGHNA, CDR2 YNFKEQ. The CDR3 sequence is CASSQDNAGGTQYF. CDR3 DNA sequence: TGTGCCAGCAGCCAAGATAATGCGGGAGGTACGCAGTATTTT.

CDR3 DNA: TGCAGCGTACGGGACCTTAGAGTGACTGAAGCTTTCTTT. This gives the protein CSVRDLRVTEAFF. The V and J genes are TRBV29-1 and TRBJ1-1; TRBD1 might be the D (5 bases). This CDR3 is 13 amino acids long. CDR1 is SQVTM, CDR2 ANQGSEA, per germline. Trimming took 6 bases from V and 5 from J, leaving 16 bases between them.